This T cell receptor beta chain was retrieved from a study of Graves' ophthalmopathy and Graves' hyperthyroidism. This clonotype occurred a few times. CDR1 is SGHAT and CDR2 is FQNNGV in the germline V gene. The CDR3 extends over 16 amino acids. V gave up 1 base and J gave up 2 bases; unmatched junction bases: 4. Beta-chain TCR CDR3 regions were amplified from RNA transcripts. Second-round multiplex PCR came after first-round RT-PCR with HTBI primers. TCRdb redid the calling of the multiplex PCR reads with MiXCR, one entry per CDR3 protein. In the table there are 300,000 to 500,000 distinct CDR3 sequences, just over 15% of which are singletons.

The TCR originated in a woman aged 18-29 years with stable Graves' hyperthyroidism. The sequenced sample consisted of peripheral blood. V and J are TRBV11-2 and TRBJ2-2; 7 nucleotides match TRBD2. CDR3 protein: CASSLVRLANTGELFF. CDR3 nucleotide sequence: TGTGCCAGCAGCTTAGTCCGACTAGCTAACACCGGGGAGCTGTTTTTT.